The T cell receptor (beta chain) described here comes from a study of T cell responses to AZD1222 COVID-19 vaccine. This clone was observed a few times. V shed 0 bases and J shed 3 bases, with 11 bases lying between them. Germline V gives CDR1 LGHNA, CDR2 YNFKEQ. CDR3 length equals 15 residues. The table came from immunoSEQ multiplex PCR; TCRdb's copy has only in-frame clones and leaves some out. This sample yields about 94,000 clones, of which 85% are seen a single time; roughly 4.5% belongs to the top ten. The sequencing used peripheral blood, collected 28 days after the second AZD1222 dose. The sequence came from an adult who received the AZD1222 COVID-19 vaccine. The chain joins TRBV4-2 to TRBJ1-1, with D uncertain. The CDR3 loop reads CASSQDAGPYTEAFF. The CDR3 DNA sequence: TGTGCCAGCAGCCAAGATGCTGGGCCCTACACTGAAGCTTTCTTT.